The source of this TCR beta chain is a study of beta chain features in type 1 diabetes. The study's findings and limits: For patients and controls alike, PCR might favor shorter templates to the same degree. VDJ junctions from patients with type 1 diabetes contained fewer insertions and more deletions.

Populations isolated by sorting all had purity greater than 98%. The V and J ends lost 0 bases and 7 bases respectively, with 22 bases between them. This CDR3 contains 18 residues. Germline CDR1 MGHRA, CDR2 YSYEKL. Expressed TCRB transcripts were sequenced, since all the RNA that had been isolated was reverse transcribed. Method: immunoSEQ multiplex PCR; TCRdb's copy keeps in-frame clones and lacks some. Of 600,000 to 650,000 clones listed, around a sixth were seen once; the top ten hold about 0.093%. This clone was counted between two and nine times. Its antigen is still unknown. This receptor was taken from a man aged 18 to 30 in good health. The sample comprised naive CD4+ T cells from blood. The chain has TRBV4-1 and TRBJ1-5; maybe TRBD1 (5 bases). CDR3 in amino acids: CASSQDLFIRQGRQPQHF. CDR3 bases: TGCGCCAGCAGCCAAGATCTGTTCATAAGGCAGGGCAGACAGCCCCAGCATTTT.